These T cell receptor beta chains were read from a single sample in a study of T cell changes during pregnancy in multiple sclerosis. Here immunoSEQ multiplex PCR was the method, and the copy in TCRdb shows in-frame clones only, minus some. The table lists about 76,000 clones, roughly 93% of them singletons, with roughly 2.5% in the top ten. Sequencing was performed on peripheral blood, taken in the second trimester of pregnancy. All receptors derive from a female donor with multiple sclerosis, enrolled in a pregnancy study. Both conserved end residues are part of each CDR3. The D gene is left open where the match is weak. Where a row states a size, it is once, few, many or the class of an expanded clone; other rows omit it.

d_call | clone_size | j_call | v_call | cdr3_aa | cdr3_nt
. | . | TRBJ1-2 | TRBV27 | CVSTGGDSYGYTF | TGTGTCTCAACGGGGGGGGATTCCTATGGCTACACCTTC
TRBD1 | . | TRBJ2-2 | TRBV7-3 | CASSLLATGTGLTGELFF | TGTGCCAGCAGCTTGCTAGCCACCGGGACAGGGCTCACCGGGGAGCTGTTTTTT
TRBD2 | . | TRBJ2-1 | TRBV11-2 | CASSLVAGAFYNEQFF | TGTGCCAGCAGCTTAGTAGCGGGGGCCTTCTACAATGAGCAGTTCTTC
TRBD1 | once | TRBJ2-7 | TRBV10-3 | CAISPGTGHSYEQYF | TGTGCCATCAGTCCCGGGACAGGGCACTCCTACGAGCAGTACTTC
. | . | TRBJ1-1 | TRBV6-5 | CASSQLNTEAFF | TGTGCCAGCAGCCAACTTAACACTGAAGCTTTCTTT
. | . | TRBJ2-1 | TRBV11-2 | CASSPLFRTASEQFF | TGTGCCAGCAGCCCACTCTTCCGGACAGCGAGCGAGCAGTTCTTC
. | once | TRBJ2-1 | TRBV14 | CASSLPEGARNEQFF | TGTGCCAGCAGCCTCCCGGAGGGGGCGAGGAATGAGCAGTTCTTC
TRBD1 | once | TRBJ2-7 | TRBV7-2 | CASRPTGGYEQYF | TGTGCCAGCAGACCTACAGGGGGCTACGAGCAGTACTTC
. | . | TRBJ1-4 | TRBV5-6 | CASSLGSQTRDFEKLFF | TGTGCCAGCAGCTTGGGATCGCAGACCCGGGATTTTGAAAAACTGTTTTTT
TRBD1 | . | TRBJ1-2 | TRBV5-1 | CASSSGQGGFYGYTF | TGCGCCAGCAGCTCGGGACAGGGCGGCTTCTATGGCTACACCTTC
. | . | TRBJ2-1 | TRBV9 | CASSVFEGAYNEQFF | TGTGCCAGCAGCGTATTCGAGGGGGCCTACAATGAGCAGTTCTTC
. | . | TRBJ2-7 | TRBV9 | CASSPTARGDPMYF | TGTGCCAGCAGCCCAACGGCGCGAGGTGATCCAATGTACTTC
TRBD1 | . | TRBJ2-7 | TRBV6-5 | CASSYSGTGIYEQYF | TGTGCCAGCAGTTACTCAGGGACAGGGATCTACGAGCAGTACTTC
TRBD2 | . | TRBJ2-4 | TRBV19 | CASSIVGGGGKNIQYF | TGTGCCAGTAGTATAGTGGGTGGCGGGGGAAAAAACATTCAGTACTTC
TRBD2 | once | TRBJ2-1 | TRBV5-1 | CASRSTPGLAGEGSRNEQFF | TGCGCCAGCAGGTCCACGCCGGGACTAGCGGGGGAGGGGTCGAGGAATGAGCAGTTCTTC
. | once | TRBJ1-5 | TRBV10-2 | CASWTGTYSQPQHF | TGCGCCAGCTGGACCGGGACATATTCCCAGCCCCAGCATTTT